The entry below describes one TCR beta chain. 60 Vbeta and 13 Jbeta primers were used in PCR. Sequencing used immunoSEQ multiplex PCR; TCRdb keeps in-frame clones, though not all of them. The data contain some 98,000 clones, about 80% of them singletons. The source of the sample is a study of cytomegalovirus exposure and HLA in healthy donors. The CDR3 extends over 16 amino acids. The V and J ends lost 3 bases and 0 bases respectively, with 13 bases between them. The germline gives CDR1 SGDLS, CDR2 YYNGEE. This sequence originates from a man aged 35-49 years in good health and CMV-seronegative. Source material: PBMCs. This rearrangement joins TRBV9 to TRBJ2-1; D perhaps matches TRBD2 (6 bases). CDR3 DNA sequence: TGTGCCAGCAGCGGCCATGCGCGGGGCTCCTACAATGAGCAGTTCTTC. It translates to CASSGHARGSYNEQFF.